The present TCR beta chain was sequenced within a study of blood T cell repertoires in COVID-19. Turning to the study itself: Whether acute or convalescent, the COVID-19 samples came from the United States, Italy and Spain. PBMCs, B-cell-depleted T cells, or T cells were the source of the cDNA or gDNA that made up the material.

In the original workflow: Reference gene primer amplification yielded estimated nucleated cell counts. Produced via immunoSEQ multiplex PCR; TCRdb's table is partial and in-frame only. V, J and clone size derive from that table, while D and trimming were established from the DNA sequence. The data show some 130,000 clones, about 70% seen once. This CDR3 comprises 16 residues. CDR1 is SGHNT and CDR2 is YYREEE in the germline V gene (reference sequence). The trim removed 4 bases at V and 1 base at J, leaving 5 bases unmatched. Only one count was recorded for this clone. The sample was peripheral blood. The chain carries TRBV5-4 and TRBJ2-3; 11 bases line up with TRBD2. This TCR was sampled from a woman aged 70-85 years with acute or convalescent COVID-19. The CDR3 reads CASSPKLAGGTDTQYF. The CDR3 DNA reads as TGTGCCAGCAGCCCAAAACTAGCGGGGGGCACAGATACGCAGTATTTT. Together with reference TRBV5-4 and TRBJ2-3, the CDR3 gives the full variable domain: ETGVTQSPTHLIKTRGQQVTLRCSSQSGHNTVSWYQQALGQGPQFIFQYYREEENGRGNFPPRFSGLQFPNYSSELNVNALELDDSALYLCASSPKLAGGTDTQYFGPGTRLTVL.